This T cell receptor beta chain was sequenced in a study of control samples from healthy donors and cancer patients. The germline CDR1 and CDR2 sequences are MNHEY and SVGAGI. The V end was cut by 2 bases, the J end by 3 bases, with 8 bases between. The CDR3 covers 14 residues. Data came from immunoSEQ multiplex PCR; TCRdb stores just in-frame clones and leaves some out. The sample holds 150,000 to 200,000 clones, nearly 90% seen once. Sequenced: blood. The clonotype comes from a woman aged 50 to 65 in good health. The V call is TRBV6-5, the J call TRBJ2-1; D is unclear. The CDR3 DNA reads TGTGCCAGCAGTTACATCGGCGGCTACAATGAGCAGTTCTTC. This sequence encodes CASSYIGGYNEQFF.